The clone carrying this T cell receptor (beta chain) was observed at least ten times. The CDR3 length is 14 residues. CDR1 SGDLS and CDR2 YYNGEE come from the germline V gene. The trim removed 2 bases at V and 7 bases at J, leaving 8 bases unmatched. The authors ran a second PCR of about 6 to 11 cycles using a sample-barcoded 5' primer and a J-beta primer mix. TCRdb redid the calling of the 5' RACE reads with MiXCR, one entry per CDR3 protein. The table lists 630,000 or so distinct CDR3 sequences, about 32% of them singletons, with approximately 15% in the top ten. These data are taken from a study of blood T cells in healthy people across ages.

The material sequenced was blood. This receptor was identified in a woman older than 75 in good health. This chain uses TRBV9 with TRBJ1-2, with 7 positions matching TRBD1. The CDR3 is CASSVDRFQSGYTF. The CDR3 bases are TGTGCCAGCAGCGTGGACAGGTTTCAAAGTGGCTACACCTTC.